This TCR beta chain was found in a study of blood T cells in healthy people across ages (dated by TCRdb to about 2015). Context from the whole study: Template switching captured roughly one uniquely barcoded TCR beta cDNA molecule per two T cells in model experiments. The study measured age-related changes in TCR beta repertoire diversity using deep sequencing normalized with unique cDNA molecular identifiers. For two donors (one aged 18 to 30 and one aged 80 or older), the study analyzed two additional independent replicas of 1 million unique cDNA reads from the same blood draw. Four age groups were formed from the donors: young (average roughly 15 years), middle-aged (around 37), aged (about 62) and long-lived (approximately 80).

The library was prepared using 5' RACE. Sequenced using an Illumina HiSeq 2500. A second PCR of about 7 to 12 cycles was performed with a sample-barcoded 5' primer and a J-beta primer mix. Each TCR beta cDNA molecule received a unique molecular identifier from a template-switch 5' adaptor carrying 12 random nucleotides. At least 2.5 million CDR3-containing paired-end reads were obtained from each sample. First-strand cDNA was synthesized from all RNA with the Mint cDNA synthesis kit, primed by a TRBC-specific oligonucleotide. All cDNA was treated with uracil-DNA glycosylase and then went through a first 18-cycle PCR with the universal primers M1SS and BC2_uni_R. Turning to the authors' computational methods: For normalization, 1 million high-quality reads were randomly selected from each sample, with every read carrying a distinct molecular identifier. Reads with shared molecular identifiers were discarded instead of being binned into consensus sequences. CDR3 identification, clonotype clustering and error correction used MiTCR with a Q25 quality threshold and the strictest error-elimination algorithm. A nonparametric unseen species model using Euler transformation provided a lower-bound estimate of total TCR beta diversity. TCRdb reran the public reads through fastp at Q25 and MiXCR, keeping productive beta chains. Merged by CDR3 protein, the rows form single entries marked with the most common genes and DNA. These V and J calls are TCRdb output, not the study's own analysis. The sample table contains hundreds of thousands of distinct CDR3 sequences; only one count was recorded for approximately 24% of them. The top ten clones comprise around 2.9% of the sample.

Beyond this particular receptor, the publication reports: The percentage of naive T cells measured by flow cytometry correlated strongly with observed TCR beta diversity. Conclusive comparison of naive and antigen-experienced compartments was prevented by the profiling of bulk unsorted PBMCs. Total diversity estimates from one million sequenced T cells were considered lower bounds and underestimates. Compared with the aged group, the long-lived group had more naive CD4+ T cells, fewer expanded clones and increased TCR diversity, a pattern suggesting age selection. Because donor CMV infection status was unknown, age-related changes in expanded clonotypes were potentially confounded. Observed TCR beta diversity per million T cells fell roughly linearly with age, and a significant reduction was already apparent by age roughly 40.

The CDR3 goes from the cysteine to the phenylalanine over 16 residues. This entry keeps only the CDR3 DNA: 48 bases, framed from base 1. V has 5 bases trimmed and J has 0 bases trimmed; junction bases matching no gene number 6. CDR1 is given as KGHDR and CDR2 as SFDVKD, both from the germline V gene. Systemically healthy Caucasian individuals from Russia, 39 in total and aged roughly 6 to 100 years, were included as donors. Approximately 10 milliliters of peripheral blood were collected from each donor into EDTA-treated Vacutainer tubes. Ficoll-Paque density-gradient centrifugation was used to isolate PBMCs, with at least 6.5 million per sample. Total RNA was extracted from PBMCs with Trizol reagent, with at least 5.5 micrograms obtained per sample. For every donor, flow cytometry on a PBMC aliquot measured the percentage of naive CD45RAhigh/CD27high T cells. This clonotype has a handful of counts. Its specific antigen is unknown. No much larger clone exists at a distance of one base, and base qualities are not known.

The sample was also reused in another study, on T cells of mothers and their children. As described in the second report: Nine systemically healthy Caucasian individuals, comprising three mothers and their six children, were included as donors. cDNA synthesis consumed the entire amount of extracted RNA, loaded at 1.5 ug RNA in each 15 ul reaction. Sample barcodes and 2-4 random nucleotides were added via the M1S primer in the second PCR. Each mother yielded over 9 million TCR beta CDR3 reads and each child 2.5 million to 3 million reads. Thymic selection shapes the output of TCR recombination in a similar way in related and unrelated pairs, and inherited differences have a minor effect. Normalized repertoire overlap in related mother-child pairs was always slightly higher than in unrelated mother-child pairs, but the difference was never significant. No persistent microchimeric T cell clones were found, with a detection sensitivity of approximately 94 clones per million clonotypes. To look for features that set related mother-child pairs apart from unrelated individuals, the researchers ran deep NGS to compare the TCR beta repertoires of mothers and children. The mean age was roughly 36 +/- 4 years for the mothers and around 11 +/- 4 years for the children. After adapter ligation was performed with NEBNext reagents, the libraries were sequenced on an Illumina HiSeq 2000 with 100+100 nt paired-end reads. To avoid cross-contamination, the mother libraries and the child libraries were prepared a month apart and sequenced in separate runs. Between 500,000 and 2,000,000 distinct TCR beta clonotypes were identified per donor. Naive TCR beta clonotypes were estimated from low-frequency clonotypes matched to each donor's FACS-determined naive share, without sorting.

This sequence was found in a boy under 18 in good health. Specimen: blood. The V and J genes are TRBV24-1 and TRBJ2-3; 8 central nucleotides agree with TRBD1. The nucleotides read TGTGCCACCAGTGCCGAGGACAGGGCTAGCACAGATACGCAGTATTTT. This sequence encodes CATSAEDRASTDTQYF.